The 13 T cell receptor beta chains presented below share a single source sample, sequenced in a study of T cells and Merkel cell carcinoma outcomes (dated by TCRdb to 2018 to 2021). Libraries were made using the immunoSEQ multiplex PCR assay. The immuneACCESS repertoire file appears here via TCRdb, limited to in-frame rearrangements. These files lack a portion of the clones; in checked studies, under half of the deficit traces to unresolved V genes, and the cause of the others is not known. A total of roughly 6,400 clones appear in this sample, more than 70% of them only once. The top ten hold over 12% of the sample. Input material: tumor tissue from Merkel cell carcinoma. Source of these receptors: a human donor with Merkel cell carcinoma. Some clones in this sample may be carry-over from other donors' samples.

The chain uses TRBV29-1 and TRBJ2-5, with no clear D. CDR3 length equals 10 residues. V gave up 3 bases and J gave up 5 bases, with 4 bases separating them. CDR1 is SQVTM, CDR2 ANQGSEA, per germline. The chain's CDR3 is CSVDRETQYF. In DNA, the CDR3 is TGCAGCGTTGACAGGGAGACCCAGTACTTC.

The chain employs TRBV11-3 and TRBJ2-7; D remains ambiguous. The CDR3 is 14 residues long. Trimming left V 0 bases short and J 1 base short, with 7 bases between. Germline loops: CDR1 SGHNT, CDR2 YENEEA. This CDR3 is CASSLDTRSYEQYF. CDR3 coding DNA: TGTGCCAGCAGCTTAGATACGCGGTCCTACGAGCAGTACTTC.

With respect to this clone: Distinct nucleotide sequences in the sample also encode this CDR3. The rearrangement links TRBV7-2 to TRBJ2-3; D is possibly TRBD1 or TRBD2 (6 bases each). Between the trimmed V and J ends, which lost 5 bases and 3 bases, there was a span of 15 bases. The CDR3 runs to 15 residues. Germline CDR1 reads SGHTA; CDR2 reads FQGNSA. CDR3 nucleotide sequence: TGTGCCAGCAGCATAAAGGGGGGCCGGACAGATACGCAGTATTTT. It yields the protein CASSIKGGRTDTQYF.

V gene TRBV5-1 combines with J gene TRBJ2-7; 10 bases line up with TRBD2. V lost 4 bases to trimming and J lost 0 bases; unmatched junction nucleotides: 4. The CDR3 is 15 residues long. The V gene's germline CDR1 is SGHRS and CDR2 YFSETQ. The CDR3 coding sequence is TGCGCCAGCAGCGGGGGGACTAGCGACTCCTACGAGCAGTACTTC. Translation gives CASSGGTSDSYEQYF.

V usage is TRBV7-9 and J usage is TRBJ1-5; D is unresolved. The CDR3 contains 12 residues. Germline CDR1 reads SEHNR; CDR2 reads FQNEAQ (reference sequence). Trimming cost V 5 bases and J 3 bases, with 5 bases left between them. The CDR3 spells CASSQDNQPQHF. In DNA form, the CDR3 reads TGTGCCAGCAGCCAAGACAATCAGCCCCAGCATTTT.

The chain carries TRBV6-5 and TRBJ1-1; 7 bases match TRBD1. This CDR3 spans 14 amino acids. In germline, CDR1 is MNHEY, CDR2 SVGAGI. V lost 2 bases to trimming and J lost 4 bases; unmatched junction nucleotides: 4. This CDR3 reads CASSYEQGSTEAFF. The CDR3 nucleotides read TGTGCCAGCAGTTACGAACAGGGGAGCACTGAAGCTTTCTTT.

The V call is TRBV29-1, the J call TRBJ2-7; TRBD2 matches at 8 bases. Looked up from germline, CDR1 is SQVTM and CDR2 is ANQGSEA. The CDR3 contains 13 residues. The junction had 7 bases not matched to a gene; V was cut back by 3 bases and J by 6 bases. CDR3 DNA: TGCAGCGTTGAGACCGGACTAGCCAGCGAGCAGTACTTC. Translation: CSVETGLASEQYF.

This CDR3 is CATWTGGEIYEQYF. CDR3 DNA sequence: TGTGCCACGTGGACAGGGGGCGAAATCTACGAGCAGTACTTC. This chain links TRBV10-3 with TRBJ2-7; 11 nucleotides line up with TRBD1. The CDR3 has 14 residues. Germline V gives CDR1 ENHRY, CDR2 SYGVKD. The trim removed 10 bases at V and 3 bases at J, leaving 8 bases unmatched.

This rearrangement joins TRBV7-3 to TRBJ2-3; TRBD2 agrees at 12 bases. CDR3 length equals 15 residues. In germline, CDR1 is SGHTA, CDR2 FQGTGA. V dropped 5 bases and J dropped 4; count of bases not matched to a gene: 4. The CDR3: CASSLAGGQADTQYF. The CDR3 bases are TGTGCCAGCAGCCTAGCGGGAGGGCAGGCAGATACGCAGTATTTT.

This chain uses TRBV11-1 with TRBJ2-1; 7 positions match TRBD1. V shed 5 bases, J shed 4 bases, and the junction held 2 bases outside the gene matches. The CDR3 extends over 13 amino acids. Germline CDR1 is SGHAT and CDR2 is FQDESV (reference sequence). The CDR3 spells CASSLTGYNEQFF. CDR3 sequence (DNA): TGTGCCAGCAGCCTGACAGGGTACAATGAGCAGTTCTTC.

The chain joins TRBV28 to TRBJ2-1; 11 bases match TRBD2. V shed 5 bases, J shed 3 bases, and the junction held 6 bases outside the gene matches. This CDR3 comprises 16 residues. Germline values: CDR1 MDHEN, CDR2 SYDVKM. In DNA form, the CDR3 reads TGTGCCAGCAGTCTCCGCGGGACTAGCGGCTACAATGAGCAGTTCTTC. This codes for CASSLRGTSGYNEQFF. Drawing the rest from reference TRBV28 and TRBJ2-1, the complete variable domain is DVKVTQSSRYLVKRTGEKVFLECVQDMDHENMFWYRQDPGLGLRLIYFSYDVKMKEKGDIPEGYSVSREKKERFSLILESASTNQTSMYLCASSLRGTSGYNEQFFGPGTRLTVL.

The chain carries TRBV28 and TRBJ1-5, with D uncertain. Germline V gene data show CDR1 as MDHEN and CDR2 as SYDVKM. V was trimmed by 6 bases and J by 5 bases, leaving 8 bases between them. The CDR3 totals 12 residues. This CDR3 reads CASSPPDQPQHF. As DNA, the CDR3 is TGTGCCAGCAGCCCCCCAGATCAGCCCCAGCATTTT. The variable domain in full, completed from reference TRBV28 and TRBJ1-5, reads DVKVTQSSRYLVKRTGEKVFLECVQDMDHENMFWYRQDPGLGLRLIYFSYDVKMKEKGDIPEGYSVSREKKERFSLILESASTNQTSMYLCASSPPDQPQHFGDGTRLSIL.

The sample holds a few counts of this clone. This chain connects TRBV4-3 to TRBJ1-2; D is possibly TRBD1 (5 bases). Germline V gene data show CDR1 as LGHNA and CDR2 as YSLEER. This CDR3 has 15 residues. Trimming took off 1 base at V and 5 bases at J, with 14 bases between the two ends. CDR3 region: CASSQVVRVGYGYTF. CDR3 bases: TGCGCCAGCAGCCAAGTCGTCAGGGTAGGGTATGGCTACACCTTC.